This T cell receptor beta chain is from a study of blood T cell repertoires in COVID-19. The assay was immunoSEQ multiplex PCR, and TCRdb's table has in-frame clones only and misses some. This sample yields about 140,000 clones, of which 65% to 85% are seen a single time; 3% to 4.5% belongs to the top ten. This CDR3 region has 17 residues. J lost 6 bases, V lost 0 bases, and 7 bases had no gene match. Germline assignment: CDR1 LGHDT and CDR2 YNNKEL (reference sequence). The chain uses TRBV3-1 (or the pseudogene TRBV3-2) and TRBJ2-5, with 13 nucleotides matching TRBD2. The sequencing sample was made of peripheral blood. This sequence originates from a woman in her sixties with acute or convalescent COVID-19. CDR3 bases: TGTGCCAGCAGCCAAGACCTTCGACTAGCGGGAGGAAAGACCCAGTACTTC. It codes for CASSQDLRLAGGKTQYF.